This T cell receptor beta chain stems from a study of somatic mutations in cytotoxic T cells in rheumatoid arthritis. Overall study context: Patient blood (just under 31 ml EDTA) was drawn right after diagnosis, before any treatment. Including V beta1+ cells that were sequenced for TCRB, some T-cell populations stained with V beta antibodies were flow-sorted at nearly 100% purity. Study results and limitations: The slight TRBV07 underrepresentation in rheumatoid arthritis patients was not adjusted for multiple comparisons. The study found no significant difference in CD8+ T-cell clonality between rheumatoid arthritis patients and age-matched healthy controls.

Concerning this clone itself: As yet, its antigen is unknown.

Using immunoSEQ multiplex PCR, the repertoire was profiled, and TCRdb retains in-frame clones only, with some absent. The table shows tens of thousands of clones, with 85% to 90% occurring only once. There are 11 residues in the CDR3. Trimming took 4 bases from V and 2 from J, leaving 4 bases between them. CDR1 is SGDLS, CDR2 YYNGEE, per germline. Input material: CD8+ T cells sorted from blood. The chain recombines TRBV9 with TRBJ2-7; D remains unclear. This receptor was identified in an adult with rheumatoid arthritis. CDR3 sequence: CASSNTYEQYF. CDR3 bases: TGTGCCAGCAGCAATACCTACGAGCAGTACTTC. The whole variable domain, filled in from reference TRBV9 and TRBJ2-7, reads DSGVTQTPKHLITATGQRVTLRCSPRSGDLSVYWYQQSLDQGLQFLIQYYNGEERAKGNILERFSAQQFPDLHSELNLSSLELGDSALYFCASSNTYEQYFGPGTRLTVT.